This TCR beta chain is from a study of post-analysis software for immune sequencing data. This CDR3 is 14 amino acids long. Trimming took 4 bases from V and 4 from J; bases not matched to a gene: 6. Germline CDR1 and CDR2: SQVTM and ANQGSEA. Incorporated into the TCR beta cDNA libraries were unique molecular identifiers, which served to reduce PCR and sequencing biases. There were about 1 to 10 million T cells, and approximately 500,000 cDNA molecules came from them. TCRdb called the PCR reads again in MiXCR, with one record for every CDR3 protein. In the table there are more than 500,000 distinct CDR3 sequences, roughly 34% of which are singletons. In the case of this clonotype: Antigen specificity is unknown.

General study findings and limits: Multiple sclerosis was associated with a significant reduction in normalized Chao1 diversity relative to controls. TRBV5-6, TRBV5-1 and TRBV20-1 belonged to a set of a handful of TRBV segments that were more frequent in patients than controls.

The J gene is TRBJ1-2, the V gene TRBV29-1, with 10 bases that match TRBD1. Sample: blood. The source is a girl younger than 18 with multiple sclerosis. The CDR3 loop is CSVVIGQGGYGYTF. The CDR3 DNA reads as TGCAGCGTTGTTATTGGACAGGGGGGCTATGGCTACACCTTC.